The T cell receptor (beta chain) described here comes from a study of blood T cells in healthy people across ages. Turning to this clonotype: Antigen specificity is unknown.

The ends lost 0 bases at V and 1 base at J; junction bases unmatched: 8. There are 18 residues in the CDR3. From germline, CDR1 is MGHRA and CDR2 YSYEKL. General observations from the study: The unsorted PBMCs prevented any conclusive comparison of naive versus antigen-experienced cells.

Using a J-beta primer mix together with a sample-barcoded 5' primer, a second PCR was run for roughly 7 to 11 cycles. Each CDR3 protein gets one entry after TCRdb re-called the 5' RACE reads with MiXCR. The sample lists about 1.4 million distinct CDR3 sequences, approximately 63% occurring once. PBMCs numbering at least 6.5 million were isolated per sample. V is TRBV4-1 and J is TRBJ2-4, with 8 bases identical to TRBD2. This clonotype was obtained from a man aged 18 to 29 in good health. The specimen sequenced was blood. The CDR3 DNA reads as TGCGCCAGCAGCCAAGATCAGCTGGGCGGGGGGGCCAAAAACATTCAGTACTTC. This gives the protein CASSQDQLGGGAKNIQYF.